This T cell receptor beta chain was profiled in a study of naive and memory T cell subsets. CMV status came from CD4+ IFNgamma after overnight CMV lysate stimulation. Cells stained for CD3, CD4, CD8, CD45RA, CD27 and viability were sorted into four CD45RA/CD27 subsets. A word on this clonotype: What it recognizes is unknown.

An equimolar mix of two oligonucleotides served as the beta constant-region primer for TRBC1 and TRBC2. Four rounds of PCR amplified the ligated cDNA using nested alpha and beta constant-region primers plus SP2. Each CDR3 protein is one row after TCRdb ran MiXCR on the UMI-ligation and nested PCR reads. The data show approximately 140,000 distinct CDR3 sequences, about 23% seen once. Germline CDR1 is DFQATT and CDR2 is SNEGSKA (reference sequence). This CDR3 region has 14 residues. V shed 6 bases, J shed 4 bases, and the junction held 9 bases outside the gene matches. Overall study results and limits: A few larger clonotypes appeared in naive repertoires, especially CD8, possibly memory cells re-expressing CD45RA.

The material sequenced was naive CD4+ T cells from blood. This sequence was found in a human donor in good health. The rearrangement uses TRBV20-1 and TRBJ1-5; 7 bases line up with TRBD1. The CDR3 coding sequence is TGCAGTGCCGGACAGGACCTTCAAAATCAGCCCCAGCATTTT. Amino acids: CSAGQDLQNQPQHF.